The 26 T cell receptor beta chains in this list originate from one sample, sequenced in a study of shared clonotypes between healthy human individuals. Here immunoSEQ multiplex PCR was the method, and the copy in TCRdb shows in-frame clones only, minus some. The sample carries some 2.1 million clones, approximately 94% recorded once. CD45RO negativity and positive selection for CCR7 defined naive CD8 cells, a population that excluded terminally differentiated effector memory CD45RA+ cells. The sequenced sample was naive CD8+ T cells sorted from blood. The source of these receptors is a man aged 18 to 30 in good health.

The gene calls are TRBV25-1 and TRBJ2-1, with 7 bases fitting TRBD2. The CDR3 extends over 11 amino acids. With 8 bases clipped from V and 13 bases from J, the junction kept 8 bases outside the gene matches. The germline CDR1 and CDR2 sequences are MGHDK and SYGVNS. CDR3 sequence reads: CASSGGRFQFF. CDR3 in DNA: TGTGCCAGCTCGGGGGGTCGCTTTCAGTTCTTC.

The J gene is TRBJ2-7, the V gene TRBV18, with D possibly TRBD1 on 5 matching bases. The V end was cut by 3 bases, the J end by 5 bases, with 14 bases between. Germline loops: CDR1 KGHSH, CDR2 LQKENI. The CDR3 covers 14 residues. DNA for the CDR3: TGTGCCAGCTCACCGGGCCAGGGATTAGACGAGCAGTACTTC. It is translated as CASSPGQGLDEQYF.

Details on this clone: Other nucleotide sequences from this sample produce the same CDR3. V and J are TRBV7-9 and TRBJ1-5; the D is unclear. The germline V gene encodes CDR1 SEHNR and CDR2 FQNEAQ (reference sequence). Between the trimmed V and J ends, which lost 3 bases and 5 bases, there was a span of 8 bases. This CDR3 has 13 amino acids. CDR3 region: CASSLDGYQPQHF. CDR3 coding DNA: TGTGCCAGCAGCTTGGACGGCTATCAGCCCCAGCATTTT.

The chain carries TRBV30 and TRBJ1-1; D is unclear. The length of the CDR3 is 15 residues. Per the germline V gene, CDR1 is GTSNPN and CDR2 is SVGIG (reference sequence). Deletions cut 0 bases from V and 3 bases from J, with 14 bases between. The CDR3 spells CAWSVRKNGHTEAFF. The CDR3 DNA sequence: TGTGCCTGGAGTGTACGAAAAAATGGGCACACTGAAGCTTTCTTT.

The chain employs TRBV27 and TRBJ1-5; no definite D call. The CDR3 is 13 residues long. V dropped 6 bases and J dropped 7 bases, with 13 bases sitting between them. Germline CDR1 reads MNHEY; CDR2 reads SMNVEV (reference sequence). The CDR3 here is CASSKEVLQPQHF. The CDR3 DNA is TGTGCCAGCAGCAAAGAAGTCCTACAGCCCCAGCATTTT.

V and J are TRBV7-9 and TRBJ1-2, with 9 bases aligning to TRBD1. Germline V gene data show CDR1 as SEHNR and CDR2 as FQNEAQ (reference sequence). CDR3 length: 17 residues. Trimming cost V 0 bases and J 4 bases; bases outside gene matches: 9. The CDR3 reads CASSLAGQGSWGYGYTF. The CDR3 nucleotides are TGTGCCAGCAGCTTAGCGGGACAGGGCTCATGGGGCTATGGCTACACCTTC. Full variable domain (outside the CDR3, taken from reference TRBV7-9 and TRBJ1-2): DTGVSQNPRHKITKRGQNVTFRCDPISEHNRLYWYRQTLGQGPEFLTYFQNEAQLEKSRLLSDRFSAERPKGSFSTLEIQRTEQGDSAMYLCASSLAGQGSWGYGYTFGSGTRLTVV.

This rearrangement joins TRBV2 to TRBJ2-3, with TRBD2 matching over 7 bases. V lost 4 bases and J lost 2; bases outside the gene matches: 9. Germline CDR1 is SNHLY and CDR2 is FYNNEI. This CDR3 is built from 16 residues. CDR3 region: CASSVGGSFPTDTQYF. DNA of the CDR3: TGTGCCAGCAGTGTGGGCGGGAGCTTTCCCACAGATACGCAGTATTTT.

V and J are TRBV27 and TRBJ2-7, with 12 positions matching TRBD2. The junction had 6 bases not matched to a gene; V was cut back by 5 bases and J by 7 bases. The CDR3 length is 14 residues. The germline CDR1 and CDR2 sequences are MNHEY and SMNVEV (reference sequence). The CDR3 nucleotides read TGTGCCAGCAGTGCTAGCGGGAGGGCCCAAGAGCAGTACTTC. This sequence encodes CASSASGRAQEQYF.

The chain employs TRBV5-1 and TRBJ2-1; the D is unclear. From germline, CDR1 is SGHRS and CDR2 YFSETQ. V dropped 2 bases and J dropped 6 bases, with 6 bases sitting between them. The CDR3 is 12 residues long. The CDR3, as DNA: TGCGCCAGCAGCTTTGGGTTCAATGAGCAGTTCTTC. Residues: CASSFGFNEQFF.

This clone was seen a few times. The V call is TRBV11-3, the J call TRBJ2-7; the match to TRBD1 covers 9 bases. Looked up from germline, CDR1 is SGHNT and CDR2 is YENEEA. V lost 5 bases to trimming and J lost 0 bases; unmatched junction nucleotides: 2. The length of the CDR3 is 14 residues. The CDR3 region is CASSATGGSYEQYF. In DNA, the CDR3 is TGTGCCAGCAGCGCGACAGGGGGCTCCTACGAGCAGTACTTC.

V usage is TRBV5-1 and J usage is TRBJ1-1; a possible D gene is TRBD1 (5 bases). The germline CDR1 and CDR2 sequences are SGHRS and YFSETQ. The CDR3 consists of 14 residues. V was cut by 2 bases and J by 4 bases, with 12 bases left in between. In DNA form, the CDR3 reads TGCGCCAGCAGCTTTTGGGAAGGGGCCACTGAAGCTTTCTTT. It translates to CASSFWEGATEAFF.

The rearrangement uses TRBV7-2 and TRBJ1-6; possible D gene TRBD1, 6 bases. Trimming removed 3 bases from V and 0 bases from J, with 12 bases in between. The CDR3 loop spans 17 amino acids. CDR1 and CDR2 from the germline V gene are SGHTA and FQGNSA. CDR3 nucleotides: TGTGCCAGCAGCTTGTACAGGGACCCCTCCTATAATTCACCCCTCCACTTT. Translating it yields CASSLYRDPSYNSPLHF.

The chain couples TRBV4-3 to TRBJ2-1; no clear D gene. Germline V gene data show CDR1 as LGHNA and CDR2 as YSLEER. V was clipped by 0 bases and J by 8 bases, with 11 bases between them. CDR3 length equals 14 residues. CDR3 amino acids: CASSQDVSFYEQFF. The CDR3 DNA reads TGCGCCAGCAGCCAAGATGTTAGCTTCTATGAGCAGTTCTTC.

V gene TRBV15 combines with J gene TRBJ2-4, with TRBD2 identical over 7 bases. This CDR3 is 11 amino acids long. The germline CDR1 and CDR2 sequences are LNHNV and YYDKDF (reference sequence). The trim removed 8 bases at V and 8 bases at J, leaving 3 bases unmatched. The chain's CDR3 is CATSGGDIQYF. The CDR3 DNA reads as TGTGCCACCTCGGGGGGTGACATTCAGTACTTC.

The V gene is TRBV6-1, the J gene TRBJ2-3; D is uncertain. Deletions cut 7 bases from V and 0 bases from J, with 14 bases between. The CDR3 has 15 residues. CDR1 and CDR2 (germline): MNHNS, SASEGT. For the CDR3, the DNA is TGTGCCAGCACTAGGGATTTTGCTAGCACAGATACGCAGTATTTT. This gives the protein CASTRDFASTDTQYF.

This clone was found once. This chain connects TRBV30 to TRBJ2-7; a possible D gene is TRBD1 (5 bases). Germline CDR1 is GTSNPN and CDR2 is SVGIG (reference sequence). The CDR3 totals 14 residues. The V gene lost 1 base and the J gene lost 5 bases, with 15 bases spanning the gap. The DNA of the CDR3 is TGTGCCTGGAGTGCCGTCGGACCACAGGACGAGCAGTACTTC. It is translated as CAWSAVGPQDEQYF.

The J gene is TRBJ2-7, the V gene TRBV18, with unresolved D. The CDR3 runs to 15 residues. Germline values: CDR1 KGHSH, CDR2 LQKENI. V lost 3 bases, J lost 2 bases, and 14 bases lay in between. CDR3 coding DNA: TGTGCCAGCTCACCGCTGGACCTATTGGCCTACGAGCAGTACTTC. Its protein product is CASSPLDLLAYEQYF.

The rearrangement uses TRBV27 and TRBJ1-6; TRBD1 matches at 11 bases. Germline CDR1 is MNHEY and CDR2 is SMNVEV (reference sequence). The V gene end was trimmed by 5 bases and the J gene end by 9 bases; junction bases not matched to a gene: 18. The CDR3 runs 19 residues. The CDR3 protein is CASSRLSSGQGAAGSPLHF. CDR3 bases: TGTGCCAGCAGTCGACTATCATCAGGACAGGGGGCGGCCGGTTCACCCCTCCACTTT.

This clone was observed a few times. The chain employs TRBV7-9 and TRBJ2-7; D perhaps matches TRBD2 (5 bases). The V and J ends lost 5 bases and 0 bases respectively, with 14 bases between them. The CDR3 runs 15 residues. CDR1 and CDR2 from the germline V gene are SEHNR and FQNEAQ (reference sequence). In DNA form, the CDR3 reads TGTGCCAGCAGCATCGGGGAGATGAGCTCCTACGAGCAGTACTTC. Translation: CASSIGEMSSYEQYF.

The rearrangement links TRBV9 to TRBJ1-2, with TRBD1 identical over 7 bases. Unmatched junction bases numbered 7, after V lost 10 bases and J lost 7 bases. CDR3 length: 11 residues. In germline, CDR1 is SGDLS, CDR2 YYNGEE. Here the CDR3 reads CASQGGPGYTF. The CDR3 region has the DNA TGTGCCTCTCAGGGGGGCCCTGGCTACACCTTC.

V usage is TRBV27 and J usage is TRBJ2-1, with D tentatively TRBD2 (5 bases). Trimming stripped 10 bases from V and 4 bases from J, with 11 bases between. Per the germline V gene, CDR1 is MNHEY and CDR2 is SMNVEV (reference sequence). The CDR3 has 12 amino acids. CDR3 region: CAIGVSYNEQFF. The CDR3 coding sequence is TGTGCCATCGGGGTGAGTTACAATGAGCAGTTCTTC.

The chain has TRBV6-6 and TRBJ1-1, with D hard to call. The CDR3 length is 13 residues. Per germline, CDR1 MNHNY and CDR2 SVGAGI (reference sequence). Trimming cost V 4 bases and J 3 bases, with 9 bases left between them. CDR3 sequence (DNA): TGTGCCAGCAGTTCCACAGCCTACACTGAAGCTTTCTTT. Its protein product is CASSSTAYTEAFF.

The chain combines TRBV5-1 with TRBJ2-5, with 8 nucleotides matching TRBD1. The CDR3 consists of 14 residues. J gave up 2 bases and V 6 bases, and 6 bases lay outside the gene matches. Germline V lookup: CDR1 SGHRS, CDR2 YFSETQ. Here the CDR3 reads CASKGTGYQETQYF. The CDR3, as DNA: TGCGCCAGCAAGGGGACAGGCTATCAAGAGACCCAGTACTTC.

The chain employs TRBV28 and TRBJ2-5, with a weak D call TRBD1 (6 bases). CDR1 is MDHEN, CDR2 SYDVKM, per germline. The CDR3 covers 15 residues. The V gene lost 3 bases and the J gene lost 1 base, with 12 bases spanning the gap. The CDR3 loop reads CASSFLRTAQETQYF. CDR3 in DNA: TGTGCCAGCAGTTTCCTACGGACAGCCCAAGAGACCCAGTACTTC. Full variable domain (remainder filled in from reference TRBV28 and TRBJ2-5): DVKVTQSSRYLVKRTGEKVFLECVQDMDHENMFWYRQDPGLGLRLIYFSYDVKMKEKGDIPEGYSVSREKKERFSLILESASTNQTSMYLCASSFLRTAQETQYFGPGTRLLVL.

The chain is built from TRBV5-4 and TRBJ2-2; maybe TRBD1 (5 bases). From germline, CDR1 is SGHNT and CDR2 YYREEE (reference sequence). This CDR3 has 16 residues. Trimming removed 4 bases from V and 1 base from J, with 14 bases in between. The CDR3 DNA follows: TGTGCCAGCAGCCCGGACAACGCCTTGAACACCGGGGAGCTGTTTTTT. Its protein product is CASSPDNALNTGELFF.

The CDR3 spells CASSFLAELGREQYF. The CDR3 nucleotides read TGTGCCAGCAGCTTCCTAGCGGAGCTGGGGCGCGAGCAGTACTTC. The chain carries TRBV7-8 and TRBJ2-7; TRBD2 agrees at 7 bases. CDR1 and CDR2 from the germline V gene are SGHVS and FQNEAQ. V gave up 3 bases and J gave up 6 bases; unmatched junction bases: 11. The CDR3 totals 15 residues.